The clone carrying this TCR beta chain came up a few times. Its cognate antigen is unknown. Someone pulled total RNA out of unfractionated whole blood. The CDR3 has 15 residues. With 4 bases removed from V and 2 bases from J, the gap between germline ends came to 13 bases. The germline V gene encodes CDR1 SEHNR and CDR2 FQNEAQ (reference sequence). The record originates from a study of human T cells and chemical hapten exposure. Study-level points and caveats: No alteration of TCRs above 1 in 1000 frequency was seen with DPC sensitization.

As the library was built, unique molecular identifiers were attached to individual cDNA molecules. Source study methods: A per-sample median of approximately 100,000 TCRs was observed, with a range of roughly 23,224 to 750,000. Via MiXCR, TCRdb re-called the reads, giving one row per CDR3 protein. The V and J calls, along with clone size, are taken from TCRdb and not from the paper's own processing. In the table there are around 120,000 distinct CDR3 sequences, more than 8.5% of which are singletons. The clonotype originates from a human donor in good health. Some clones in this sample may be carry-over from other donors' samples. The chain recombines TRBV7-9 with TRBJ2-3, with TRBD1 as a possible D gene (6 bases). Sequencing used whole blood. The CDR3 loop is CASSSNRDLTDTQYF. CDR3 in DNA: TGTGCCAGCAGCTCGAACAGGGACCTCACAGATACGCAGTATTTT.